These 24 T cell receptor beta chains were all obtained from the same sample, sequenced in a study of cytomegalovirus exposure and HLA in healthy donors. PCR amplification relied on 60 Vbeta primers (plus 13 Jbeta primers). TCRdb's copy holds only in-frame clones and misses some; the assay was immunoSEQ multiplex PCR. The sample includes roughly 260,000 clones, roughly four fifths of them seen just once. Specimen: PBMCs. The receptors here all came from a woman aged 40 to 55 in good health and CMV-seropositive.

This clone was recorded at least ten times. This chain uses TRBV28 with TRBJ1-1; tentatively, D is TRBD1 (6 bases). Trimming took 1 base from V and 10 from J, leaving 13 bases between them. Germline lookup yields CDR1 MDHEN and CDR2 SYDVKM. The CDR3 runs 13 residues. The CDR3 spells CASSLLTGRGAFF. CDR3 nucleotide sequence: TGTGCCAGCAGTTTATTAACAGGGAGAGGAGCTTTCTTT. The full variable domain, in which reference TRBV28 and TRBJ1-1 provide the parts outside the CDR3, is DVKVTQSSRYLVKRTGEKVFLECVQDMDHENMFWYRQDPGLGLRLIYFSYDVKMKEKGDIPEGYSVSREKKERFSLILESASTNQTSMYLCASSLLTGRGAFFGQGTRLTVV.

This clone was observed a few times. The rearrangement uses TRBV28 and TRBJ2-7; 9 bases are a match to TRBD2. Germline CDR1 is MDHEN and CDR2 is SYDVKM. V dropped 6 bases and J dropped 3; count of bases not matched to a gene: 6. The CDR3 has 14 amino acids. The CDR3 nucleotides read TGTGCCAGCAGCCTTAGCGGGAGTGTCTACGAGCAGTACTTC. It yields the protein CASSLSGSVYEQYF.

The gene calls are TRBV5-4 and TRBJ2-5, with D maybe TRBD2 (5 bases). This CDR3 contains 15 residues. The germline V gene has CDR1 SGHNT and CDR2 YYREEE (reference sequence). Trimming shortened V by 0 bases and J by 5 bases, and 14 bases separated the two germline ends. CDR3 in amino acids: CASSLAIGVRETQYF. CDR3 sequence (DNA): TGTGCCAGCAGCTTGGCCATCGGGGTTAGGGAGACCCAGTACTTC.

This chain joins TRBV30 and TRBJ1-5; 7 bases map to TRBD1. The ends lost 0 bases at V and 3 bases at J; junction bases unmatched: 5. In germline, CDR1 is GTSNPN, CDR2 SVGIG (reference sequence). CDR3 size: 15 residues. The CDR3 DNA sequence: TGTGCCTGGAGTGTACCGGACAGGTCCAATCAGCCCCAGCATTTT. This sequence encodes CAWSVPDRSNQPQHF.

Here the CDR3 DNA reads TGTGCCAGCGGACCCCGGGGGATGTCGGGAGATACGCAGTATTTT. Its protein is CASGPRGMSGDTQYF. The chain joins TRBV25-1 to TRBJ2-3, with D possibly TRBD2 on 6 matching bases. Germline V gene lookup returns CDR1 MGHDK and CDR2 SYGVNS. CDR3 length equals 15 residues. V was shortened by 8 bases and J by 5 bases, with 20 bases between the two germline ends.

In this sample, this clone turned up once. The chain joins TRBV18 to TRBJ1-1, with D possibly being TRBD1 (5 bases). The germline gives CDR1 KGHSH, CDR2 LQKENI. CDR3 length: 15 amino acids. V lost 3 bases to trimming and J lost 1 base, with 12 bases between them. CDR3 in DNA: TGTGCCAGCTCACCGGGGATGGGGGGGAACACTGAAGCTTTCTTT. This sequence encodes CASSPGMGGNTEAFF.

The CDR3 nucleotides read TGTGCCAGCAGTCCCGGGAATAGCAATCAGCCCCAGCATTTT. Its translation is CASSPGNSNQPQHF. The rearrangement uses TRBV27 and TRBJ1-5; D call uncertain. This CDR3 spans 14 amino acids. Germline-derived CDR1 and CDR2 are MNHEY and SMNVEV (reference sequence). V lost 5 bases and J 0 bases, leaving 8 bases between the germline ends.

This chain uses TRBV27 with TRBJ1-1; possibly TRBD1 for D (5 bases). Trimming cost V 6 bases and J 1 base, with 9 bases left between them. The CDR3 covers 13 residues. Germline CDR1 and CDR2: MNHEY and SMNVEV (reference sequence). CDR3 residues: CASSLGQNTEAFF. CDR3 in DNA: TGTGCCAGCAGCCTCGGACAGAACACTGAAGCTTTCTTT.

This clone occurred once. The CDR3 loop reads CAGRRGLYNEQFF. The CDR3 region has the DNA TGTGCCGGCCGCAGGGGGCTCTACAATGAGCAGTTCTTC. J is TRBJ2-1 and V is TRBV6-1; 8 bases match TRBD1. Unmatched junction bases numbered 6, after V lost 11 bases and J lost 3 bases. Germline V CDR1 and CDR2: MNHNS, SASEGT. The CDR3 is made up of 13 amino acids.

V and J are TRBV6-5 and TRBJ2-3; 9 bases are shared with TRBD2. This CDR3 comprises 16 residues. V dropped 4 bases and J dropped 3; count of bases not matched to a gene: 8. The germline V gene has CDR1 MNHEY and CDR2 SVGAGI. The CDR3 region has the DNA TGTGCCAGCAGTTCGCGGCTAGCGGGAAGAACAGATACGCAGTATTTT. Protein: CASSSRLAGRTDTQYF.

The gene calls are TRBV7-8 and TRBJ2-1; a possible D gene is TRBD2 (6 bases). The CDR3 totals 15 residues. The germline V gene has CDR1 SGHVS and CDR2 FQNEAQ. V lost 5 bases and J 7 bases, leaving 18 bases between the germline ends. In DNA form, the CDR3 reads TGTGCCAGCAGCCCCCCAACGGGAGTGAAAAATGAGCAGTTCTTC. Amino acids: CASSPPTGVKNEQFF.

The rearrangement links TRBV18 to TRBJ2-3, with D maybe TRBD1 (5 bases). V shed 2 bases and J shed 1 base, with 19 bases lying between them. This CDR3 is built from 18 residues. Germline values: CDR1 KGHSH, CDR2 LQKENI. For the CDR3, the DNA is TGTGCCAGCTCACCATTTACGAGAATGGGGCGAGGCACAGATACGCAGTATTTT. Protein: CASSPFTRMGRGTDTQYF.

The CDR3 loop is CASTKAGAETQYF. The CDR3 coding sequence is TGTGCCAGCACAAAAGCGGGAGCGGAGACCCAGTACTTC. The rearrangement joins TRBV25-1 to TRBJ2-5, with TRBD2 matching 8 bases. CDR1 and CDR2 (germline): MGHDK, SYGVNS. V shed 7 bases, J shed 5 bases, and the junction held 6 bases outside the gene matches. The CDR3 totals 13 residues.

The J gene is TRBJ1-5, the V gene TRBV18, with D possibly TRBD1 on 6 matching bases. The CDR3 loop spans 14 amino acids. CDR1 is KGHSH, CDR2 LQKENI, per germline. The V end lost 4 bases, the J end lost 1 base, and 8 bases lay between the germline ends. Here the CDR3 reads CASSLGQSNQPQHF. In DNA form, the CDR3 reads TGTGCCAGCTCACTTGGACAGAGCAATCAGCCCCAGCATTTT.

The chain links TRBV10-3 to TRBJ1-4; the D is unclear. The germline V gene encodes CDR1 ENHRY and CDR2 SYGVKD. The CDR3 is 14 amino acids. Trimming took 2 bases from V and 3 from J, leaving 7 bases between them. The CDR3 bases are TGTGCCATCAGTGAGAATAGAGCTAATGAAAAACTGTTTTTT. Encoded protein: CAISENRANEKLFF.

The chain joins TRBV30 to TRBJ1-5; 7 bases agree with TRBD1. CDR3 length: 14 residues. CDR1 is GTSNPN, CDR2 SVGIG, per germline (reference sequence). Losses at the gene ends were 0 bases for V and 3 bases for J; bases not matched to a gene: 2. This chain's CDR3 is CAWSVGQPNQPQHF. The CDR3 region has the DNA TGTGCCTGGAGTGTGGGACAGCCCAATCAGCCCCAGCATTTT.

This chain uses TRBV5-1 with TRBJ1-2; no reliable D call. Germline V gives CDR1 SGHRS, CDR2 YFSETQ. The V gene lost 2 bases and the J gene lost 5 bases, with 10 bases spanning the gap. The CDR3 is made up of 13 amino acids. The CDR3: CASSFGEDYGYTF. The CDR3 bases are TGCGCCAGCAGCTTCGGAGAAGATTATGGCTACACCTTC.

This clone was seen a few times. This chain uses TRBV7-9 with TRBJ2-7; no definite D call. V gave up 1 base and J gave up 7 bases, with 14 bases separating them. This CDR3 region has 14 residues. CDR1 and CDR2 from the germline V gene are SEHNR and FQNEAQ (reference sequence). The CDR3 sequence: CASSLVLSPVEQYF. CDR3 in DNA: TGTGCCAGCAGCTTAGTCCTCTCCCCCGTAGAGCAGTACTTC. Variable domain in full (rest from reference TRBV7-9 and TRBJ2-7): DTGVSQNPRHKITKRGQNVTFRCDPISEHNRLYWYRQTLGQGPEFLTYFQNEAQLEKSRLLSDRFSAERPKGSFSTLEIQRTEQGDSAMYLCASSLVLSPVEQYFGPGTRLTVT.

This clone was recorded once. This chain uses TRBV28 with TRBJ2-1; TRBD2 agrees at 9 bases. CDR3 length: 14 residues. CDR1 MDHEN and CDR2 SYDVKM come from the germline V gene. V was pared by 3 bases and J by 6 bases, with 3 bases of the junction left unmatched. The DNA for the CDR3 is TGTGCCAGCAGTTTGATAGCGGGAGCCAATGAGCAGTTCTTC. Amino acid sequence: CASSLIAGANEQFF.

This chain connects TRBV9 to TRBJ1-4; D not resolved. The V end was cut by 0 bases, the J end by 0 bases, with 12 bases between. Germline V gene sequence: CDR1 SGDLS, CDR2 YYNGEE. This CDR3 is 17 amino acids long. The CDR3 bases are TGTGCCAGCAGCGTAGCTCTCGGGGAGGCAACTAATGAAAAACTGTTTTTT. Amino acid sequence: CASSVALGEATNEKLFF.

This chain uses TRBV14 with TRBJ2-6; 7 bases match TRBD1. This CDR3 contains 17 residues. The V and J ends lost 2 bases and 4 bases, in that order; junction bases with no gene match: 8. CDR1 and CDR2 from the germline V gene are SGHDN and FVKESK. CDR3 protein: CASSQWKGADGANVLTF. The CDR3, as DNA: TGTGCCAGCAGCCAATGGAAGGGGGCGGACGGGGCCAACGTCCTGACTTTC.

The genes are TRBV28 and TRBJ1-5; no firm D call. Germline CDR1 reads MDHEN; CDR2 reads SYDVKM. Trimming removed 6 bases from V and 3 bases from J, with 9 bases in between. This CDR3 is built from 13 residues. The CDR3 DNA reads as TGTGCCAGCAGGCCGACTTTCAATCAGCCCCAGCATTTT. Its translation: CASRPTFNQPQHF.

The rearrangement joins TRBV6-6 to TRBJ2-5; 7 nucleotides agree with TRBD1. The CDR3 contains 16 residues. Per germline, CDR1 MNHNY and CDR2 SVGAGI (reference sequence). V shed 2 bases, J shed 2 bases, and the junction held 8 bases outside the gene matches. This CDR3 is CASSYLRGQLQETQYF. In DNA, the CDR3 is TGTGCCAGCAGTTACCTCAGGGGACAGTTACAAGAGACCCAGTACTTC.

The chain combines TRBV5-1 with TRBJ2-1; 7 nucleotides align to TRBD2. The germline gives CDR1 SGHRS, CDR2 YFSETQ. CDR3 size: 16 residues. The V and J ends lost 0 bases and 0 bases, in that order; junction bases with no gene match: 3. The CDR3 reads CASSLDAGASYNEQFF. CDR3 DNA: TGCGCCAGCAGCTTGGACGCGGGAGCCTCCTACAATGAGCAGTTCTTC.